The clone carrying this TCR beta chain has only one observation. From blood CD8+ and CD4+ T cells, the TCR beta chain was sequenced. Treatment-naive patients with stable or active relapsing-remitting disease served as multiple sclerosis controls. The sample belongs to a study of CD8 T cells in Susac syndrome. An input of roughly 0.5 to 1 ug of RNA was subjected to reverse transcription using random hexamers. Across 54 Vbeta and 13 Jbeta, TCR beta CDR3 was amplified with immunoSEQ multiplex PCR. One entry per CDR3 protein results from TCRdb running MiXCR on the immunoSEQ multiplex PCR reads. The top ten hold approximately 0.12% of the sample, which has about 400,000 distinct CDR3 sequences, approximately 85% seen once. The germline CDR1 and CDR2 sequences are MNHEY and SMNVEV (reference sequence). The CDR3 loop spans 17 amino acids. With V trimmed by 2 bases and J by 7 bases, 11 bases remained unmatched.

V usage is TRBV27 and J usage is TRBJ2-2, with 9 bases matching TRBD2. Specimen: CD8+ T cells from PBMCs. This clonotype originated in a human donor with multiple sclerosis. The CDR3, as DNA: TGTGCCAGCAGTTTACTTCCGGGACTAGCCGACCTCGGGGAGCTGTTTTTT. As protein: CASSLLPGLADLGELFF.